The clone carrying this T cell receptor beta chain ranks as medium-sized. The data are from a study of PD-1 blockade in classical Hodgkin lymphoma. All patients relapsed after autologous stem cell transplantation, and brentuximab vedotin exposure varied. The V gene's germline CDR1 is LNHDA and CDR2 SQIVND (reference sequence). V shed 2 bases and J 3 bases; nucleotides not matched to a gene: 9. CDR3 length: 17 residues. Sequenced by immunoSEQ multiplex PCR; TCRdb stores in-frame clones only, minus some. The table lists 50,000 or so clones, approximately 70% of them singletons. The rearrangement joins TRBV19 to TRBJ1-5, with 8 bases lining up with TRBD1. This TCR was recovered from a human donor with classical Hodgkin lymphoma. The starting material was peripheral blood mononuclear cells (PBMCs), obtained before the second cycle of nivolumab. DNA for the CDR3: TGTGCCAGTAGTATATCGGAGACAGGGGCTACCAATCAGCCCCAGCATTTT. Protein product: CASSISETGATNQPQHF. The variable domain in full, completed from reference TRBV19 and TRBJ1-5, reads DGGITQSPKYLFRKEGQNVTLSCEQNLNHDAMYWYRQDPGQGLRLIYYSQIVNDFQKGDIAEGYSVSREKKESFPLTVTSAQKNPTAFYLCASSISETGATNQPQHFGDGTRLSIL.